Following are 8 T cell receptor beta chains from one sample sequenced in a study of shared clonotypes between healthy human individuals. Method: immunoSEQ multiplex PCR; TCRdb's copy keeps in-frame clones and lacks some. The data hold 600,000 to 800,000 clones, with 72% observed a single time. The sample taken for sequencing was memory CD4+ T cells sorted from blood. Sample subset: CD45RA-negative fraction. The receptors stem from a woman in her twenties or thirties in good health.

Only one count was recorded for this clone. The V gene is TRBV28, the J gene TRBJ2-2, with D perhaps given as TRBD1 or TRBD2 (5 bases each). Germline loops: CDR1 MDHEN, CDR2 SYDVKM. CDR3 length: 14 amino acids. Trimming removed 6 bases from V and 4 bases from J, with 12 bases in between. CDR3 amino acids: CASRGRAGTGELFF. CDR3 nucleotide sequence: TGTGCCAGCAGGGGACGTGCGGGCACCGGGGAGCTGTTTTTT.

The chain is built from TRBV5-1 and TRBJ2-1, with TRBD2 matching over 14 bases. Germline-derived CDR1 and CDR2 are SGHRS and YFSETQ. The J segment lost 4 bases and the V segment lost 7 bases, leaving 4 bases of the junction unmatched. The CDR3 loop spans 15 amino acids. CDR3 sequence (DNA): TGCGCCAGCCGACTAGCGGGAGGGGGATACAATGAGCAGTTCTTC. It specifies CASRLAGGGYNEQFF.

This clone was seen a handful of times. The CDR3 is CASSQAGGPRNIQYF. The CDR3 nucleotides read TGTGCCAGCAGCCAAGCGGGAGGGCCGAGAAACATTCAGTACTTC. J is TRBJ2-4 and V is TRBV28; TRBD2 aligns across 10 bases. The CDR3 has 15 residues. CDR1 MDHEN and CDR2 SYDVKM come from the germline V gene. V was pared by 6 bases and J by 6 bases, with 8 bases of the junction left unmatched.

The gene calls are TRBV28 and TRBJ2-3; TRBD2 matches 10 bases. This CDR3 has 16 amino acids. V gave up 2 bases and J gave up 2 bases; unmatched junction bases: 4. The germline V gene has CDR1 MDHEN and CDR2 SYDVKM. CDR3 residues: CASSLGTSEFTDTQYF. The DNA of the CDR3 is TGTGCCAGCAGTTTAGGGACTAGCGAGTTCACAGATACGCAGTATTTT.

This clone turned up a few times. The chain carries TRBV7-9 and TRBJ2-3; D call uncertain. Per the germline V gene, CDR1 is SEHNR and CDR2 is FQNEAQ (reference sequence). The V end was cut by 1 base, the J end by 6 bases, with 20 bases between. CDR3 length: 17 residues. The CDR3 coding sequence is TGTGCCAGCAGCTTAGGAACGGGCAGCCAATTTGTGGATACGCAGTATTTT. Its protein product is CASSLGTGSQFVDTQYF.

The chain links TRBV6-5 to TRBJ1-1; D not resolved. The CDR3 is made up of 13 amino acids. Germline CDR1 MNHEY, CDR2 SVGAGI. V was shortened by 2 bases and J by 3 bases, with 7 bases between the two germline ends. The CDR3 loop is CASSYGVDTEAFF. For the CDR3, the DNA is TGTGCCAGCAGTTACGGGGTTGACACTGAAGCTTTCTTT.

The CDR3 protein is CASSAGAGGYTEAFF. The CDR3 nucleotides are TGCGCCAGCAGCGCCGGAGCGGGGGGATACACTGAAGCTTTCTTT. V is TRBV5-1 and J is TRBJ1-1; D is perhaps TRBD1 (5 bases). Germline CDR1 is SGHRS and CDR2 is YFSETQ. Trimming pared 4 bases from V and 3 bases from J, leaving 16 bases between. This CDR3 spans 15 amino acids.

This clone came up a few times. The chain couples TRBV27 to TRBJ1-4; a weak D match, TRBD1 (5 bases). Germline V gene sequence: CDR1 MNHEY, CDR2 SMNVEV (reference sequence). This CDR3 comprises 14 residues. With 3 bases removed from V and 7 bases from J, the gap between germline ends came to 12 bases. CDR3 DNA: TGTGCCAGCAGTTTCCTCCCCGGGGGTGAAAAACTGTTTTTT. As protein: CASSFLPGGEKLFF.